This TCR beta chain is from a study of spatial heterogeneity in lung cancer (dated by TCRdb to the late 2010s). About the full investigation: Beta-chain transcripts were consistently detected in greater numbers than alpha-chain transcripts, which likely reflected higher beta-chain transcript abundance. In the raw uncorrected reads, each unique combination of TCR and UMI appeared more than ten times on average. Nonsynonymous mutation counts, determined by whole-exome sequencing of tumor tissue, were related to features of the TCR repertoire. At surgery, 220 tumor regions, around 65 matched nontumor lung samples and 45 to 60 PBMC samples were TCR-sequenced for both alpha and beta chains. TCR alpha and beta repertoires were quantitatively compared across multiple tumor regions, matched nontumor lung and blood in non-small cell lung cancer.

Taken with the paper, the label for time point translates to: sample taken at primary tumor resection. TCR sequencing used whole RNA extracted from tumor and nontumor lung tissue, or from cryopreserved PBMC samples, without cell sorting. Samples were obtained from 70 to 85 patients with early-stage, untreated non-small cell lung cancer from the lung TRACERx cohort. Only patients for whom sufficient RNA was available from at least two tumor regions were selected for TCR sequencing. Based on the germline V gene, the CDR1 and CDR2 sequences are MDHEN and SYDVKM. Trimming accounts for 6 bases at V and 6 bases at J, while the number of junction bases matched to no gene is 11. From the cysteine up to the phenylalanine, the CDR3 has a length of 14 residues. CDR3 DNA is the only sequence kept; it has 42 bases, read in frame from the first base. Receptors were amplified or captured by 5' RACE. Sequenced using a NextSeq 500. The TCR library protocol attached a unique molecular identifier to each TCR cDNA molecule to allow correction of PCR and sequencing errors. As for the original processing: Decombinator tools were used for TCR identification, UMI-based error correction and CDR3 extraction. Expanded TCRs were defined as those above a frequency of 2 per 1,000, corresponding to the top 1% of the tumor frequency distribution. Rényi diversity was computed with the R vegan package after subsampling each repertoire 100 times to 5,000 TCRs. CDR3 similarity networks were built from amino acid triplet string-kernel similarity, connecting CDR3s with pairwise similarity above 0.82. TCRdb redid the processing of the public reads, applying fastp at Q25 and MiXCR, and retained in-frame beta chains. Each CDR3 protein gets just one entry, which takes the most common genes and DNA from the rows behind it. What appears here as the V and J calls and clone size reflects TCRdb's work, not the paper's. The sample table records tens of thousands of distinct CDR3 sequences; 7.5% to 10% of these occur just once. 6.9% of the sample comes from the top ten.

Here is what the overall study found, with its caveats: Confirming at a functional level the hypothesis that regional TCRs recognize regional mutations was considered to require additional single-cell paired TCR alpha and beta sequencing. Ubiquitous expanded tumor TCRs showed up in blood more often at tumor resection than at routine follow-up.

In the case of this clonotype: Its recognized antigen is unknown. It has no much larger one-base neighbor in the sample; base qualities were not kept.

Rearrangement joined TRBV28 to TRBJ2-7; 7 bases in the middle match TRBD1. The starting material was PBMCs, obtained at surgery. This TCR was sampled from a male donor with early-stage non-small cell lung cancer. The nucleotides read TGTGCCAGCAGACCGGGACAGACCACGGCCGAGCAGTACTTC. This translates into CASRPGQTTAEQYF.